This TCR beta chain was sequenced for a study of shared clonotypes between healthy human individuals. Study details: Donors were two women and a few men aged 18 to 49. Study-wide points: Estimated richness values were generally larger in naive subsets than in memory subsets.

Selected positively for CCR7 and CD45RO-negative, naive CD8 cells excluded terminally differentiated effector memory CD45RA+ cells. V lost 4 bases and J lost 5; bases outside the gene matches: 13. The CDR3 consists of 16 residues. Method: immunoSEQ multiplex PCR; TCRdb's copy keeps in-frame clones and lacks some. The profile shows around 1,900,000 clones, around 95% of them singletons. Remarks on this clone: No antigen is known for it.

The chain carries TRBV23-1 and TRBJ1-1; TRBD1 aligns across 7 bases. TRBV23-1 is designated an ORF whose function remains uncertain. What was sequenced was naive CD8+ T cells from PBMCs. The origin of this receptor is a man aged 18 to 30 in good health. Some clones in this sample may be carry-over from other donors' samples. The CDR3 is CASSRLGTQGLTEAFF. The CDR3 nucleotides read TGCGCCAGCAGTCGACTTGGTACACAGGGGTTGACTGAAGCTTTCTTT.